This T cell receptor beta chain was documented in a study of PD-1 blockade in classical Hodgkin lymphoma. Profiled with immunoSEQ multiplex PCR; TCRdb holds only in-frame clones, not every one. The sample contains 20,000 to 25,000 clones, over 90% of which appear only once. Findings and caveats of the study: Undefined causes, possibly disease activity or prior therapy, underlie the repertoire differences. As was reported, newly diagnosed patients showed lower baseline TCR diversity than healthy donors did.

Points on this clone: The antigen is undetermined.

CDR3 length: 14 residues. Germline CDR1 reads SGHAT; CDR2 reads FQNNGV. V gave up 4 bases and J gave up 7 bases, with 14 bases separating them. Time point reported: newly diagnosed, previously untreated cHL patient sample. The study purified CD4+ T cells from thawed PBMCs using magnetic negative selection. Comparator PBMCs were from newly diagnosed, untreated classical Hodgkin lymphoma. The sequence was collected from a human donor with classical Hodgkin lymphoma. The source material was CD4+ T cells from blood. The chain has TRBV11-2 and TRBJ2-1; D remains ambiguous. CDR3 sequence reads: CASSSPKGRNEQFF. The DNA of the CDR3 is TGTGCCAGCAGCTCCCCGAAGGGCCGAAATGAGCAGTTCTTC.